The 7 T cell receptor beta chains reported below all come from one sample, sequenced in a study of T cell responses to AZD1222 COVID-19 vaccine. Assay used: immunoSEQ multiplex PCR; TCRdb lists only in-frame clones, some missing. The sample yields 120,000 to 150,000 clones, 90% to 95% seen once. Here the sequenced sample was peripheral blood, taken on day 0 of AZD1222 vaccination. These receptors originate from an adult in good health.

The J gene is TRBJ1-5, the V gene TRBV5-8, with D maybe TRBD1 (6 bases). The CDR3 runs 15 residues. Germline assignment: CDR1 SGHTS and CDR2 YDEGEE. The V end was cut by 0 bases, the J end by 5 bases, with 12 bases between. In DNA form, the CDR3 reads TGTGCCAGCAGCTTGGGGGGGCTAGGGGATCAGCCCCAGCATTTT. Amino acid sequence: CASSLGGLGDQPQHF.

This chain links TRBV15 with TRBJ1-2; the D is unclear. The CDR3 loop spans 15 amino acids. CDR1 LNHNV and CDR2 YYDKDF come from the germline V gene (reference sequence). The V gene lost 0 bases and the J gene lost 8 bases, with 16 bases spanning the gap. The CDR3: CATSRDLTGNIGYTF. The CDR3 DNA follows: TGTGCCACCAGCAGAGATCTGACGGGGAATATCGGCTACACCTTC.

The V gene is TRBV7-2, the J gene TRBJ1-3, with D unclear. CDR1 SGHTA and CDR2 FQGNSA come from the germline V gene. V lost 2 bases, J lost 3 bases, and 8 bases lay in between. The CDR3 length is 14 residues. The CDR3 nucleotides are TGTGCCAGCAGCTTAAGCAGAAATGGAAACACCATATATTTT. Translation gives CASSLSRNGNTIYF.

The V and J genes are TRBV27 and TRBJ2-1; the D is unclear. Looked up from germline, CDR1 is MNHEY and CDR2 is SMNVEV (reference sequence). This CDR3 is built from 15 residues. V lost 3 bases to trimming and J lost 2 bases, with 11 bases between them. Here the CDR3 DNA reads TGTGCCAGCAGTTTTGTAACGGCAACCTACAATGAGCAGTTCTTC. Protein product: CASSFVTATYNEQFF.

The rearrangement links TRBV27 to TRBJ1-2, with D perhaps TRBD1 (6 bases). Germline CDR1 MNHEY, CDR2 SMNVEV (reference sequence). Deletions cut 5 bases from V and 2 bases from J, with 12 bases between. The CDR3 contains 14 residues. The CDR3 DNA follows: TGTGCCAGCAGTACCCTCGGGGGCAACTATGGCTACACCTTC. Protein: CASSTLGGNYGYTF.

The V and J genes are TRBV7-3 and TRBJ2-1; D is possibly TRBD1 (5 bases). Trimming cost V 3 bases and J 8 bases, with 17 bases left between them. Germline lookup yields CDR1 SGHTA and CDR2 FQGTGA. The CDR3 sequence is 15 residues long. CDR3 in amino acids: CASSFPGRDRDEQFF. The CDR3 DNA reads as TGTGCCAGCAGCTTTCCCGGCAGGGATCGGGATGAGCAGTTCTTC.

In nucleotides, the CDR3 is TGTGCCAGCAAGGAACAGGGGCAAGAGCAGTTCTTC. Translating gives CASKEQGQEQFF. V usage is TRBV28 and J usage is TRBJ2-1; 7 bases agree with TRBD1. Germline V gene data show CDR1 as MDHEN and CDR2 as SYDVKM. Trimming cost V 7 bases and J 10 bases; bases outside gene matches: 7. The CDR3 has 12 residues.